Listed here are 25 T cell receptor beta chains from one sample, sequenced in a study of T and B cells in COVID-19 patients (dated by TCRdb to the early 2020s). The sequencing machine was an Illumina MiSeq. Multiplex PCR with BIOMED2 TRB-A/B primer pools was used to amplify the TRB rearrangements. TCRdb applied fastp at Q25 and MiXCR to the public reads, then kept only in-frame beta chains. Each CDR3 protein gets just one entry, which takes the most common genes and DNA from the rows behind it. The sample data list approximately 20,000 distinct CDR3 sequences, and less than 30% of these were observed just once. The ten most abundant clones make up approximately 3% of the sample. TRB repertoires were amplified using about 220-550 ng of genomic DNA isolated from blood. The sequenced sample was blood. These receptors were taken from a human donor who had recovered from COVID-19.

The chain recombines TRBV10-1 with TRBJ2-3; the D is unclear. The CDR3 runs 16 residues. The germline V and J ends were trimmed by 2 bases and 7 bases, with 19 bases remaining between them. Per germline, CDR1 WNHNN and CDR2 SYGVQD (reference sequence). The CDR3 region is CASSERLVAYSYTQYF. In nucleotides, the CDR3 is TGCGCCAGCAGTGAGAGGTTAGTGGCGTACTCGTATACGCAGTATTTT.

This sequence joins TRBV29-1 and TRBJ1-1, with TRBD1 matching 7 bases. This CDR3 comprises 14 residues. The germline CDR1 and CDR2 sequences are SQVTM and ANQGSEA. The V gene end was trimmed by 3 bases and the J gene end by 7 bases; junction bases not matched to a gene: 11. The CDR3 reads CSVDVGAQGVEAFF. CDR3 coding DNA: TGCAGCGTTGATGTCGGGGCGCAGGGGGTTGAAGCTTTCTTT.

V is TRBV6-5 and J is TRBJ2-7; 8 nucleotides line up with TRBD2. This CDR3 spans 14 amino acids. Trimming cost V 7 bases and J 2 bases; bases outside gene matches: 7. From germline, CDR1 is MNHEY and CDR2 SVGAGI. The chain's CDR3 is CASTRVAGTYEQYF. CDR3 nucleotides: TGTGCCAGCACCCGGGTAGCGGGGACCTACGAGCAGTACTTC.

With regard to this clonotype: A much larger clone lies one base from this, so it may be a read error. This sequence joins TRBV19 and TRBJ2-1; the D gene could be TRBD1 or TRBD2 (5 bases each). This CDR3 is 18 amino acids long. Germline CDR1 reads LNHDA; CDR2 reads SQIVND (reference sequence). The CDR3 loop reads CASSIDVGLREIYNKQFF. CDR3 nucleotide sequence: TGTGCCAGTAGTATAGATGTGGGGCTGAGGGAGATATACAATAAGCAGTTCTTC.

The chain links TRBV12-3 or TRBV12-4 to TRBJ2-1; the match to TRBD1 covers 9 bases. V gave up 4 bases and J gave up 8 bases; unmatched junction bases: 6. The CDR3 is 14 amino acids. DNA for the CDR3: TGTGCCAGCAGTTCGGGACAGGGTAGCGATGAGCAGTTCTTC. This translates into CASSSGQGSDEQFF.

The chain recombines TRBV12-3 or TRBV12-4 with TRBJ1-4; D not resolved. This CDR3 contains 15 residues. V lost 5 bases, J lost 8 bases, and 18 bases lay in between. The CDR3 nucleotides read TGTGCCAGCAGTCGAGATTTGACGATCGGGGAAAAACTGTTTTTT. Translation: CASSRDLTIGEKLFF.

CDR3 nucleotides: TGTGCCAGCAGTGAAGCTAGCGGGCTAGCTTTCTTT. Its translation is CASSEASGLAFF. The chain has TRBV6-1 and TRBJ1-1; D call uncertain. Germline V gives CDR1 MNHNS, CDR2 SASEGT. Deletions cut 0 bases from V and 10 bases from J, with 9 bases between. This CDR3 is 12 amino acids long.

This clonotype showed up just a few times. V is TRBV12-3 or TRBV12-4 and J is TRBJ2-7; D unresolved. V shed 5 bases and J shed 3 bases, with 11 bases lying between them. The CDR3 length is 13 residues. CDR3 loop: CASSPDSRYEQYF. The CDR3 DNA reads TGTGCCAGCAGTCCTGATAGCCGCTACGAGCAGTACTTC.

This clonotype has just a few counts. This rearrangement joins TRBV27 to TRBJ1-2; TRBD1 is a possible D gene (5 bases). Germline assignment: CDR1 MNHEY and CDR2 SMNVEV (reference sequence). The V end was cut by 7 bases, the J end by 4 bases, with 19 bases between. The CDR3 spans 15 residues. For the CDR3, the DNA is TGTGCCAGCAAAGTCGGGACGGGGCCTTTCTATGGCTACACCTTC. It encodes CASKVGTGPFYGYTF.

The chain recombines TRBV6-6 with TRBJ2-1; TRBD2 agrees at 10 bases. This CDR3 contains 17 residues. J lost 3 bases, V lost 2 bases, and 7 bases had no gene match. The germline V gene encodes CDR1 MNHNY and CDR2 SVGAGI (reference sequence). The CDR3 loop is CASSYSERGGNYNEQFF. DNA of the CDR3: TGTGCCAGCAGTTACAGTGAGCGGGGGGGAAACTACAATGAGCAGTTCTTC.

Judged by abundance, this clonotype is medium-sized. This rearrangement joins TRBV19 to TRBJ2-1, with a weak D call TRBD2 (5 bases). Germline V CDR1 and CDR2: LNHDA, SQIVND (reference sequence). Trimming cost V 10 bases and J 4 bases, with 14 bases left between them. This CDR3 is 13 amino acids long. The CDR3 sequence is CATGIKLYNEQFF. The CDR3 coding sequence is TGTGCCACCGGGATAAAGCTTTACAATGAGCAGTTCTTC.

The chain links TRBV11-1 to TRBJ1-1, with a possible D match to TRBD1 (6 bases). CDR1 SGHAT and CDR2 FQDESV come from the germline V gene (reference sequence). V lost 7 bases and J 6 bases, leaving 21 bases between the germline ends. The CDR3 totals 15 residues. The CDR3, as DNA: TGTGCCAGCACCCCACCAGGGGTAAATAATCCTGAAGCTTTCTTT. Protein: CASTPPGVNNPEAFF.

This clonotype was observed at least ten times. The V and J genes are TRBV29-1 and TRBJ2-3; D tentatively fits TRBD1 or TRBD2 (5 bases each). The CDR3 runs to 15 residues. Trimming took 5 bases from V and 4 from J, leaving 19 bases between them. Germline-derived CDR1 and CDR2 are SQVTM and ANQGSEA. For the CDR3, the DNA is TGCAGCGTTCACCGGGACCCCGCTGGGGCAGATACGCAGTATTTT. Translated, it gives CSVHRDPAGADTQYF.

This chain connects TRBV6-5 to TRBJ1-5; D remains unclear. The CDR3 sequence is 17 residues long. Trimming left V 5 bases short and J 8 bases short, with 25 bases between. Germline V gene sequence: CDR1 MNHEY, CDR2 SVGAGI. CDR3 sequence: CASSPIPSPRRPKPQHF. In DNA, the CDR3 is TGTGCCAGCAGTCCCATCCCCAGTCCGAGACGGCCGAAGCCCCAGCATTTT.

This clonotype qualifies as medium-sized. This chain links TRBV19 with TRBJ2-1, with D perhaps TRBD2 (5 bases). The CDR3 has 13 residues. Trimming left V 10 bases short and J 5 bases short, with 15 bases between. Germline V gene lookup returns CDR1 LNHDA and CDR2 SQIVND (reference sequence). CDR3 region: CATRDPRNNEQFF. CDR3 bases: TGTGCCACCCGGGATCCTCGGAACAATGAGCAGTTCTTC.

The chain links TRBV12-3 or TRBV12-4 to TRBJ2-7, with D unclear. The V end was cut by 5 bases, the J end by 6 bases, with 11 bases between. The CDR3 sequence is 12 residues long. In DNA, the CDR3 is TGTGCCAGCAGTCGGTGGGTGGGCGAGCAGTACTTC. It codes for CASSRWVGEQYF.

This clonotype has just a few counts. The CDR3: CASSRGGTLNTEAFF. The CDR3 bases are TGTGCCAGTAGTCGGGGAGGGACTTTGAACACTGAAGCTTTCTTT. The J gene is TRBJ1-1, the V gene TRBV19; D is possibly TRBD1 (5 bases). The germline CDR1 and CDR2 sequences are LNHDA and SQIVND (reference sequence). The CDR3 spans 15 residues. Trimming stripped 5 bases from V and 0 bases from J, with 13 bases between.

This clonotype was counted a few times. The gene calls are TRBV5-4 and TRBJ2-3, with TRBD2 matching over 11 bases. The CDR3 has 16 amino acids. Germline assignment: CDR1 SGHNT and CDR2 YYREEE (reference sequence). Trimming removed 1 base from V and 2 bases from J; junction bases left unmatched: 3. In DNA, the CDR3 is TGTGCCAGCAGCTTGTTTAGCGGGGGGGCCACAGATACGCAGTATTTT. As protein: CASSLFSGGATDTQYF.

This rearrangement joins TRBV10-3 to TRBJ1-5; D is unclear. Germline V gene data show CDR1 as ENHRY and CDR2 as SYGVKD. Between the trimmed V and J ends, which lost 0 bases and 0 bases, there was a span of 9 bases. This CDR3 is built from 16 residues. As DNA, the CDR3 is TGTGCCATCAGTGAGTCGGGCGGGGTTAGCAATCAGCCCCAGCATTTT. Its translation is CAISESGGVSNQPQHF.

The CDR3 nucleotides read TGTGCCAGCAACCGATCTCCGGGACAGTTCTACGAGCAGTACTTC. This encodes CASNRSPGQFYEQYF. V is TRBV27 and J is TRBJ2-7, with 7 bases that match TRBD1. The trim removed 7 bases at V and 3 bases at J, leaving 12 bases unmatched. This CDR3 has 15 residues. The germline CDR1 and CDR2 sequences are MNHEY and SMNVEV (reference sequence).

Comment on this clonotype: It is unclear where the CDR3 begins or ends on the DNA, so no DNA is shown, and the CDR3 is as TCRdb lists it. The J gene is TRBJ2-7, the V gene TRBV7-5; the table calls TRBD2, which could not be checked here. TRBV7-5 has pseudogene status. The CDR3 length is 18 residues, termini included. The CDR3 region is CISVSEAPPAGSSYEQYF.

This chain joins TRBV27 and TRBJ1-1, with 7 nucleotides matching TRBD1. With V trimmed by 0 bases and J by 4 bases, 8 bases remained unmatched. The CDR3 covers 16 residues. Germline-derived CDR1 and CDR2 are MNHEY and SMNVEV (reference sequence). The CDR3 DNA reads TGTGCCAGCAGTTTATCGGACAGGCTCCTTTCCACTGAAGCTTTCTTT. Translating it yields CASSLSDRLLSTEAFF.

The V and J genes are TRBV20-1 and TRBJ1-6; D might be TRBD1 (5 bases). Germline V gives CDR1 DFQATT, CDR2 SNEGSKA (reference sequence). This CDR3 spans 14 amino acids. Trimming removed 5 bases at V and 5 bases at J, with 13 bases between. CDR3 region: CSAPWGVHNSPLHF. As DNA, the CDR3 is TGCAGTGCTCCTTGGGGGGTTCATAATTCACCCCTCCACTTT.

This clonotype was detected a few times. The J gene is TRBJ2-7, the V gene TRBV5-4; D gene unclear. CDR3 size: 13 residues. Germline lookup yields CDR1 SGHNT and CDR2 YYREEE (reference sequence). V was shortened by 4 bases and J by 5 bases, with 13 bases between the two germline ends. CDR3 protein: CASSRLPPDEQYF. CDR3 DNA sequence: TGTGCCAGCAGCAGACTCCCCCCCGACGAGCAGTACTTC.

The chain's CDR3 is CASSQVGGDTGELFF. The CDR3 nucleotides are TGTGCCAGCAGCCAAGTGGGAGGCGACACCGGGGAGCTGTTTTTT. This chain links TRBV14 with TRBJ2-2; TRBD2 might be the D (6 bases). The CDR3 runs to 15 residues. Germline lookup yields CDR1 SGHDN and CDR2 FVKESK. Trimming left V 1 base short and J 3 bases short, with 9 bases between.